Listed below are T cell receptor beta chains from one sample, sequenced in a study of beta chain features in type 1 diabetes. Assay: immunoSEQ multiplex PCR; the TCRdb copy retains only in-frame clones and omits some. The sample includes about 650,000 clones, around 11% of them seen just once. The sample was naive CD4+ T cells from blood. These receptors came from a man between 25 and 39 years old with type 1 diabetes. Each CDR3 is given with its conserved first and last residue. A D gene is named only where the DNA matches it firmly. Where a row states a size, it is once, few, many or the class of an expanded clone; other rows omit it.

V: TRBV19
D: NA
J: TRBJ2-6
size: few
CDR3: CASSIQGAGANVLTF
DNA: TGTGCCAGTAGTATCCAGGGCGCTGGGGCCAACGTCCTGACTTTC

V: TRBV9
D: TRBD2
J: TRBJ2-3
size: few
CDR3: CASSFRTSGGTDTQYF
DNA: TGTGCCAGCAGCTTCAGGACTAGCGGGGGGACAGATACGCAGTATTTT

V: TRBV25-1
D: TRBD1
J: TRBJ2-7
size: NA
CDR3: CASSSNSGTGQYF
DNA: TGTGCCAGCAGTTCCAACTCCGGGACAGGGCAGTACTTC

V: TRBV30
D: NA
J: TRBJ1-5
size: few
CDR3: CAWTPYGGNQPQHF
DNA: TGTGCCTGGACCCCCTACGGGGGCAATCAGCCCCAGCATTTT

V: TRBV28
D: TRBD1
J: TRBJ1-6
size: few
CDR3: CASSALGQGRDSPLHF
DNA: TGTGCCAGCAGTGCCCTGGGACAGGGACGGGACTCACCCCTCCACTTT

V: TRBV7-2
D: TRBD1
J: TRBJ1-2
size: few
CDR3: CASSPKQGAEGYTF
DNA: TGTGCCAGCAGCCCGAAACAGGGGGCGGAGGGCTACACCTTC

V: TRBV28
D: TRBD2
J: TRBJ2-1
size: NA
CDR3: CASSLLGPVAGVNEQFF
DNA: TGTGCCAGCAGTCTATTAGGCCCCGTAGCGGGGGTAAATGAGCAGTTCTTC

V: TRBV25-1
D: NA
J: TRBJ2-5
size: NA
CDR3: CASSETGSSAQYF
DNA: TGTGCCAGCAGTGAAACAGGGAGTTCGGCCCAGTACTTC

V: TRBV9
D: NA
J: TRBJ1-3
size: few
CDR3: CASSLLDSSGNTIYF
DNA: TGTGCCAGCAGCCTGCTGGACAGCTCTGGAAACACCATATATTTT

V: TRBV9
D: NA
J: TRBJ2-3
size: NA
CDR3: CASSGAQGYSTDTQYF
DNA: TGTGCCAGCAGCGGAGCCCAGGGGTACAGCACAGATACGCAGTATTTT

V: TRBV4-3
D: NA
J: TRBJ2-7
size: few
CDR3: CASSQEGGRSYEQYF
DNA: TGCGCCAGCAGCCAAGAGGGAGGCCGTTCCTACGAGCAGTACTTC

V: TRBV7-9
D: NA
J: TRBJ1-2
size: NA
CDR3: CASRKIRGSANYGYTF
DNA: TGTGCCAGCAGGAAGATCAGAGGATCAGCTAACTATGGCTACACCTTC

V: TRBV28
D: NA
J: TRBJ1-2
size: NA
CDR3: CASRAVRSYTF
DNA: TGTGCCAGCAGGGCAGTCCGGAGCTACACCTTC

V: TRBV27
D: NA
J: TRBJ1-6
size: NA
CDR3: CASSFGRASPLHF
DNA: TGTGCCAGCAGTTTTGGCCGTGCCTCACCCCTCCACTTT

V: TRBV7-9
D: NA
J: TRBJ1-3
size: few
CDR3: CASSLASGNTIYF
DNA: TGTGCCAGCAGCTTAGCGTCTGGAAACACCATATATTTT

V: TRBV18
D: NA
J: TRBJ2-7
size: NA
CDR3: CASSPGDTYEQYF
DNA: TGTGCCAGCTCACCGGGGGACACCTACGAGCAGTACTTC

V: TRBV7-9
D: NA
J: TRBJ2-7
size: few
CDR3: CASTSRQLHEQYF
DNA: TGTGCCAGCACCTCGAGGCAGCTCCACGAGCAGTACTTC

V: TRBV6-5
D: NA
J: TRBJ1-2
size: NA
CDR3: CASSRHFGTVYGYTF
DNA: TGTGCCAGCAGTCGGCACTTCGGGACCGTCTATGGCTACACCTTC

V: TRBV5-1
D: NA
J: TRBJ1-1
size: few
CDR3: CASSLGSNTEAFF
DNA: TGCGCCAGCAGCTTAGGGTCAAACACTGAAGCTTTCTTT

V: TRBV2
D: NA
J: TRBJ2-1
size: few
CDR3: CASRDRGTSGEQFF
DNA: TGTGCCAGCAGGGACAGGGGGACTAGCGGCGAGCAGTTCTTC

V: TRBV25-1
D: TRBD1
J: TRBJ1-4
size: few
CDR3: CASSAPGGLGEKLFF
DNA: TGTGCCAGCAGTGCGCCAGGGGGCCTTGGTGAAAAACTGTTTTTT

V: TRBV7-2
D: NA
J: TRBJ2-1
size: NA
CDR3: CASSPAREDEQFF
DNA: TGTGCCAGCAGCCCCGCCAGGGAAGATGAGCAGTTCTTC

V: TRBV7-9
D: TRBD1
J: TRBJ2-4
size: NA
CDR3: CASRQGAGNIQYF
DNA: TGTGCCAGCAGGCAGGGGGCGGGAAACATTCAGTACTTC

V: TRBV14
D: NA
J: TRBJ2-7
size: NA
CDR3: CASMSAWDYEQYF
DNA: TGTGCCAGCATGAGTGCCTGGGACTACGAGCAGTACTTC

V: TRBV7-2
D: TRBD2
J: TRBJ2-1
size: NA
CDR3: CASSLPSGGVHNEQFF
DNA: TGTGCCAGCAGCCTCCCTAGCGGGGGGGTTCACAATGAGCAGTTCTTC

V: TRBV30
D: NA
J: TRBJ1-4
size: NA
CDR3: CAWSVLGNEKLFF
DNA: TGTGCCTGGAGTGTACTAGGGAATGAAAAACTGTTTTTT

V: TRBV4-3
D: NA
J: TRBJ1-2
size: NA
CDR3: CASSQDWGQGYTF
DNA: TGCGCCAGCAGCCAAGATTGGGGTCAGGGCTACACCTTC

V: TRBV20-1
D: NA
J: TRBJ1-5
size: few
CDR3: CSARGNQPQHF
DNA: TGCAGTGCCAGGGGAAATCAGCCCCAGCATTTT

V: TRBV5-1
D: NA
J: TRBJ1-1
size: few
CDR3: CASGRENTEAFF
DNA: TGCGCCAGCGGGAGGGAGAACACTGAAGCTTTCTTT

V: TRBV5-6
D: NA
J: TRBJ1-4
size: NA
CDR3: CASSLGRKNEKLFF
DNA: TGTGCCAGCAGCTTGGGACGGAAGAATGAAAAACTGTTTTTT

V: TRBV30
D: NA
J: TRBJ2-2
size: few
CDR3: CAWRGGRHGELFF
DNA: TGTGCCTGGAGGGGCGGGCGCCACGGGGAGCTGTTTTTT

V: TRBV9
D: NA
J: TRBJ2-7
size: NA
CDR3: CASSDPGSHEQYF
DNA: TGTGCCAGCAGCGACCCCGGGAGCCACGAGCAGTACTTC

V: TRBV19
D: NA
J: TRBJ1-2
size: few
CDR3: CASSPVDGPLEGYTF
DNA: TGTGCCAGTAGTCCGGTCGACGGACCCCTTGAAGGCTACACCTTC

V: TRBV5-1
D: NA
J: TRBJ1-3
size: NA
CDR3: CASSLYASSSGNTIYF
DNA: TGCGCCAGCAGCTTGTACGCCAGCAGCTCTGGAAACACCATATATTTT

V: TRBV21-1
D: NA
J: TRBJ2-5
size: NA
CDR3: CASSKAGRSKTQYF
DNA: TGTGCCAGCAGCAAAGCGGGCAGGTCGAAGACCCAGTACTTC

V: TRBV7-2
D: NA
J: TRBJ2-3
size: few
CDR3: CASSLVGRTSTDTQYF
DNA: TGTGCCAGCAGCCTTGTTGGAAGGACTAGCACAGATACGCAGTATTTT

V: TRBV9
D: NA
J: TRBJ2-5
size: NA
CDR3: CASSVEAWGRGRETQYF
DNA: TGTGCCAGCAGCGTAGAGGCCTGGGGCAGGGGACGAGAGACCCAGTACTTC

V: TRBV7-6
D: TRBD2
J: TRBJ2-5
size: few
CDR3: CASSLRRLAGETQYF
DNA: TGTGCCAGCAGCTTACGGAGACTAGCAGGCGAGACCCAGTACTTC

V: TRBV5-4
D: NA
J: TRBJ2-7
size: few
CDR3: CASSIGGRGYEQYF
DNA: TGTGCCAGCAGCATTGGGGGGCGGGGCTACGAGCAGTACTTC

V: TRBV14
D: NA
J: TRBJ1-2
size: NA
CDR3: CASSQVSGSGYTF
DNA: TGTGCCAGCAGCCAAGTGTCGGGGTCTGGCTACACCTTC

V: TRBV5-6
D: TRBD1
J: TRBJ2-6
size: few
CDR3: CASSLSYDRESGANVLTF
DNA: TGTGCCAGCAGCTTGTCGTACGACAGGGAATCTGGGGCCAACGTCCTGACTTTC

V: TRBV7-2
D: TRBD1
J: TRBJ1-5
size: few
CDR3: CASSSSMDRGQPQHF
DNA: TGTGCCAGCAGCTCAAGCATGGACAGGGGTCAGCCCCAGCATTTT

V: TRBV7-3
D: TRBD1
J: TRBJ2-5
size: few
CDR3: CASSLTGYQETQYF
DNA: TGTGCCAGCAGCTTGACAGGGTACCAAGAGACCCAGTACTTC